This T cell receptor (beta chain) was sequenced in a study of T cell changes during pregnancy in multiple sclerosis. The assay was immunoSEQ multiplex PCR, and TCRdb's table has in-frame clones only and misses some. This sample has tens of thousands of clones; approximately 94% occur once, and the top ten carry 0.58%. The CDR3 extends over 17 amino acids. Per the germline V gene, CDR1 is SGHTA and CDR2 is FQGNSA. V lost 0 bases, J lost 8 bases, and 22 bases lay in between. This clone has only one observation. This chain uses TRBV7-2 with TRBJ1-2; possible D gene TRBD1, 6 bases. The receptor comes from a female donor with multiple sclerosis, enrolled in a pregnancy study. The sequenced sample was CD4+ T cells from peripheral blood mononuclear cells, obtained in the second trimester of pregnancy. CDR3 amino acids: CASSLASTGGWNGGYTF. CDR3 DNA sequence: TGTGCCAGCAGCTTAGCGTCGACGGGGGGCTGGAATGGAGGCTACACCTTC. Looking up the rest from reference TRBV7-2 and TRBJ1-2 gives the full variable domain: GAGVSQSPSNKVTEKGKDVELRCDPISGHTALYWYRQSLGQGLEFLIYFQGNSAPDKSGLPSDRFSAERTGGSVSTLTIQRTQQEDSAVYLCASSLASTGGWNGGYTFGSGTRLTVV.